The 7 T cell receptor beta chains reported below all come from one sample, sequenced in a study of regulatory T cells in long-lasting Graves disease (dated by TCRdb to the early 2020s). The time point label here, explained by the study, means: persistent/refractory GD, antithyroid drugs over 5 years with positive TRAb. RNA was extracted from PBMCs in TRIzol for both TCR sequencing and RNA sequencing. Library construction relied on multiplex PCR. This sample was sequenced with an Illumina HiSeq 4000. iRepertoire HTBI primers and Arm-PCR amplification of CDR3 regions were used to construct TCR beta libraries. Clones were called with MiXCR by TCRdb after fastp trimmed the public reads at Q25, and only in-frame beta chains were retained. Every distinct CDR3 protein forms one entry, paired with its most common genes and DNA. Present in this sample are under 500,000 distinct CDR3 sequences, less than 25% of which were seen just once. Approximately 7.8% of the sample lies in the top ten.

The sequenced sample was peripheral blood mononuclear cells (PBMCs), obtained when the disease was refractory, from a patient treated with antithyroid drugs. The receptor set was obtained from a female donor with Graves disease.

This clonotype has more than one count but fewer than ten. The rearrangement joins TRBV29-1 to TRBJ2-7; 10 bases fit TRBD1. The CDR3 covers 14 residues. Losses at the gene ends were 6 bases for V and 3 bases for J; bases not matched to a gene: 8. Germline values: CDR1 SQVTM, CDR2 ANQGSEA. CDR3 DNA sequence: TGCAGCGTCAGGCCGGGACAGGGGCACTACGAGCAGTACTTC. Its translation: CSVRPGQGHYEQYF.

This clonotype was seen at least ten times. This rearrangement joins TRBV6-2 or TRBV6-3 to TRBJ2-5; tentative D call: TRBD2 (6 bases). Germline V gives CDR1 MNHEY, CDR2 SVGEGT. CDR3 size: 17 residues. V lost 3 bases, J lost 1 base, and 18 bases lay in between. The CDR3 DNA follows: TGTGCCAGCAGTTATTTAGAGACTGCGGAGGGCCAAGAGACCCAGTACTTC. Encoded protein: CASSYLETAEGQETQYF.

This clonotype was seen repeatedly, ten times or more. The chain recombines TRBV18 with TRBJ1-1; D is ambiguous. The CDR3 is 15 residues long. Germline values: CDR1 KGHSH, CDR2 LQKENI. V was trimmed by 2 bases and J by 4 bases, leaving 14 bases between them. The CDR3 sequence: CASSPGQQIFTEAFF. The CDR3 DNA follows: TGTGCCAGCTCACCAGGGCAGCAGATTTTCACTGAAGCTTTCTTT.

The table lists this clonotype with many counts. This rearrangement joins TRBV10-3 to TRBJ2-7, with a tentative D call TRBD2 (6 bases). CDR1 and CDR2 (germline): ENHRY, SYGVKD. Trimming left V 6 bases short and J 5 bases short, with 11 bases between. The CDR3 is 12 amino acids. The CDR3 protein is CAISFGGDEQYF. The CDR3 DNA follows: TGTGCCATCAGCTTCGGAGGGGACGAGCAGTACTTC.

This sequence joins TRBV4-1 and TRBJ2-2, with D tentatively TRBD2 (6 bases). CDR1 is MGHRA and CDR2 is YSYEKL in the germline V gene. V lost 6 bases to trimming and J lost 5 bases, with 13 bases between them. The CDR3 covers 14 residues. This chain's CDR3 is CASRGGTQTGELFF. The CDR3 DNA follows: TGCGCCAGCAGAGGAGGGACTCAAACCGGGGAGCTGTTTTTT.

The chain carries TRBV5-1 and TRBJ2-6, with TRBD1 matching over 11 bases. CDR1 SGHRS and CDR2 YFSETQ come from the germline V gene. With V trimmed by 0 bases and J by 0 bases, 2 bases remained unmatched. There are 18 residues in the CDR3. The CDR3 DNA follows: TGCGCCAGCAGCTTGGGGACAGGGGGCCTCTCTGGGGCCAACGTCCTGACTTTC. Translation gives CASSLGTGGLSGANVLTF.

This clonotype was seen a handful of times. The CDR3 coding sequence is TGTGCCAGCAGTTCCTGGGATGGCTACACCTTC. It translates to CASSSWDGYTF. V is TRBV6-2 or TRBV6-3 and J is TRBJ1-2; D remains ambiguous. V dropped 4 bases and J dropped 6 bases, with 6 bases sitting between them. This CDR3 is built from 11 residues. Germline V gene lookup returns CDR1 MNHEY and CDR2 SVGEGT.